A single sample gave rise to the 22 T cell receptor beta chains below, sequenced in a study of T cells in Graves' hyperthyroidism and ophthalmopathy. RNA transcripts yielded amplified TCR beta CDR3 regions. HTBI primers were employed in a first-round RT-PCR of the TCR CDR3. MiXCR, run by TCRdb on the multiplex PCR reads, gives a single entry per CDR3 protein. The data show 700,000 to 850,000 distinct CDR3 sequences, under 45% seen once. Material for sequencing was blood. Receptors were obtained from a woman aged 40 to 50 with Graves' hyperthyroidism.

The chain couples TRBV14 to TRBJ2-2, with TRBD1 as a possible D gene (5 bases). Trimming shortened V by 3 bases and J by 5 bases, and 13 bases separated the two germline ends. The CDR3 totals 15 residues. CDR1 is SGHDN, CDR2 FVKESK, per germline. CDR3 loop: CASSHTNAGTGELFF. CDR3 DNA sequence: TGTGCCAGCAGCCATACTAATGCAGGGACCGGGGAGCTGTTTTTT.

This chain joins TRBV12-3 or TRBV12-4 and TRBJ2-7, with 7 bases that match TRBD1. This CDR3 has 14 residues. The V segment lost 6 bases and the J segment 4 bases; nucleotides outside the gene matches: 9. CDR3 sequence (DNA): TGTGCCAGCAGCCTCCCGGGACAGCTATACGAGCAGTACTTC. Translation: CASSLPGQLYEQYF.

J is TRBJ1-2 and V is TRBV13; perhaps TRBD1 as D (5 bases). From germline, CDR1 is PRHDT and CDR2 FYEKMQ (reference sequence). Trimming took off 2 bases at V and 4 bases at J, with 17 bases between the two ends. The CDR3 contains 16 residues. The CDR3 DNA sequence: TGTGCCAGCAGCTTAAGTCCGGGGCCCCTCCTCTATGGCTACACCTTC. It yields the protein CASSLSPGPLLYGYTF. Looking up the rest from reference TRBV13 and TRBJ1-2 gives the full variable domain: AAGVIQSPRHLIKEKRETATLKCYPIPRHDTVYWYQQGPGQDPQFLISFYEKMQSDKGSIPDRFSAQQFSDYHSELNMSSLELGDSALYFCASSLSPGPLLYGYTFGSGTRLTVV.

This clonotype was detected once. The chain has TRBV7-2 and TRBJ1-1; perhaps TRBD1 as D (6 bases). Trimming took 5 bases from V and 5 from J, leaving 18 bases between them. Germline V CDR1 and CDR2: SGHTA, FQGNSA. This CDR3 spans 15 amino acids. CDR3 residues: CASSPAAGALTEAFF. CDR3 in DNA: TGTGCCAGCAGCCCCGCGGCGGGGGCTTTAACTGAAGCTTTCTTT.

This clonotype was seen a handful of times. The chain recombines TRBV7-2 with TRBJ2-3; D call uncertain. The CDR3 is 14 amino acids. V lost 5 bases and J lost 5, with 14 bases in between. Germline-derived CDR1 and CDR2 are SGHTA and FQGNSA. The CDR3 region has the DNA TGTGCCAGCAGCCGTTCCGCCTTGGTAGATACGCAGTATTTT. This encodes CASSRSALVDTQYF.

The chain is built from TRBV7-9 and TRBJ1-2; 12 bases map to TRBD1. The CDR3 totals 16 residues. Germline CDR1 SEHNR, CDR2 FQNEAQ (reference sequence). V lost 5 bases, J lost 6 bases, and 10 bases stayed unmatched. CDR3 in amino acids: CASSKPGTGGTNGYTF. The DNA of the CDR3 is TGTGCCAGCAGCAAACCCGGGACAGGGGGCACTAATGGCTACACCTTC.

This clonotype was seen a single time. This sequence joins TRBV7-9 and TRBJ1-2; possible D gene TRBD1, 6 bases. The CDR3 extends over 14 amino acids. Trimming left V 3 bases short and J 2 bases short, with 10 bases between. CDR1 and CDR2 from the germline V gene are SEHNR and FQNEAQ (reference sequence). The CDR3 is CASSFRTVNYGYTF. In DNA form, the CDR3 reads TGTGCCAGCAGCTTTAGGACAGTGAACTATGGCTACACCTTC.

This clonotype occurred once. The chain has TRBV10-3 and TRBJ2-2; the D is unclear. This CDR3 contains 14 residues. V dropped 4 bases and J dropped 0 bases, with 6 bases sitting between them. CDR1 is ENHRY and CDR2 is SYGVKD in the germline V gene. The CDR3 DNA is TGTGCCATCAGTGGGGGATCGAACACCGGGGAGCTGTTTTTT. Translating gives CAISGGSNTGELFF.

The chain employs TRBV6-6 and TRBJ1-2; no reliable D call. Germline assignment: CDR1 MNHNY and CDR2 SVGAGI (reference sequence). The V end was cut by 8 bases, the J end by 0 bases, with 16 bases between. The CDR3 sequence is 15 residues long. As DNA, the CDR3 is TGTGCCAGCTCACCCCCCGGGGTGGCTAACTATGGCTACACCTTC. Its protein product is CASSPPGVANYGYTF.

There are many counts of this clonotype. Since a much larger clone is just one base distant, this may be a read error. The rearrangement links TRBV7-2 to TRBJ2-5, with 9 bases lining up with TRBD2. Germline values: CDR1 SGHTA, CDR2 FQGNSA. The junction had 11 bases not matched to a gene; V was cut back by 5 bases and J by 4 bases. The CDR3 totals 16 residues. The CDR3 DNA follows: TGTGCCAGCAGCCCAAGACTAGCGGAGGGTGGAGAGACCCAGTACTTC. The encoded protein is CASSPRLAEGGETQYF.

The genes are TRBV25-1 and TRBJ2-1, with a tentative D call TRBD2 (6 bases). The CDR3 has 16 residues. Deletions cut 6 bases from V and 2 bases from J, with 17 bases between. Per germline, CDR1 MGHDK and CDR2 SYGVNS. This chain's CDR3 is CASSTSPGEAYNEQFF. As DNA, the CDR3 is TGTGCCAGCAGCACCAGTCCGGGAGAGGCCTACAATGAGCAGTTCTTC.

This clonotype was detected once. A much larger clone lies a single base off, so this may be a read error. V gene TRBV20-1 combines with J gene TRBJ1-2, with a possible D match to TRBD1 (6 bases). Germline V gene lookup returns CDR1 DFQATT and CDR2 SNEGSKA (reference sequence). The V end was cut by 4 bases, the J end by 4 bases, with 19 bases between. The CDR3 consists of 15 residues. CDR3 sequence (DNA): TGCAGTGCTACCAGCGGGACACGAGCCCGCTATGGCTACACCTTC. Translating it yields CSATSGTRARYGYTF.

This clonotype was counted ten times or more. The chain employs TRBV4-2 and TRBJ2-7; 7 nucleotides align to TRBD1. CDR1 and CDR2 from the germline V gene are LGHNA and YNFKEQ. The CDR3 is 14 residues long. V shed 2 bases and J 6 bases; nucleotides not matched to a gene: 7. CDR3 in amino acids: CASSQPQGESEQYF. CDR3 bases: TGTGCCAGCAGCCAACCTCAGGGGGAAAGCGAGCAGTACTTC.

This clonotype was counted ten times or more. The chain carries TRBV2 and TRBJ1-6; D is unclear. CDR1 is SNHLY, CDR2 FYNNEI, per germline. The CDR3 totals 11 residues. Trimming shortened V by 3 bases and J by 9 bases, and 3 bases separated the two germline ends. CDR3 region: CASSEASPLHF. The DNA for the CDR3 is TGTGCCAGCAGTGAGGCTTCACCCCTCCACTTT.

In its sample, this clonotype was seen a few times. The chain combines TRBV7-2 with TRBJ2-7; possible D gene TRBD2, 6 bases. The DNA end is more similar to TRBJ2-1, so the J call may be wrong. The germline V gene has CDR1 SGHTA and CDR2 FQGNSA. The CDR3 runs to 14 residues. CDR3 sequence (DNA): TGTGCCAGCAGCTTGCTTGCGGGGAGGAATGAGCAGTTCTTC. As protein: CASSLLAGRNEQFF.

The chain joins TRBV2 to TRBJ1-2; D perhaps matches TRBD1 (5 bases). V lost 7 bases and J lost 7, with 25 bases in between. CDR3 length: 16 residues. Looked up from germline, CDR1 is SNHLY and CDR2 is FYNNEI. The CDR3 reads CASIGGDPWSIGGYTF. The CDR3 DNA sequence: TGTGCCAGCATAGGAGGGGATCCTTGGAGTATCGGTGGCTACACCTTC.

This chain uses TRBV6-6 with TRBJ2-5; 14 positions agree with TRBD2. The junction had 13 bases not matched to a gene; V was cut back by 5 bases and J by 5 bases. This CDR3 is built from 18 residues. The germline gives CDR1 MNHNY, CDR2 SVGAGI (reference sequence). CDR3 bases: TGTGCCAGCAGTCTCGGGACTAGCGGGAGACTAACCATCGAGACCCAGTACTTC. Its protein product is CASSLGTSGRLTIETQYF.

This clonotype has a count of ten or more. The chain recombines TRBV12-3 or TRBV12-4 with TRBJ1-1; 7 bases match TRBD1. The CDR3 extends over 14 amino acids. With 5 bases clipped from V and 2 bases from J, the junction kept 5 bases outside the gene matches. The CDR3 reads CASSGTATNTEAFF. The CDR3 nucleotides read TGTGCCAGCAGTGGGACAGCGACTAACACTGAAGCTTTCTTT.

This clonotype has a count of ten or more. J is TRBJ1-1 and V is TRBV7-6, with no clear D. CDR1 is SGHVS and CDR2 is FNYEAQ in the germline V gene. The CDR3 is 13 amino acids. V shed 1 base and J shed 5 bases, with 8 bases lying between them. The CDR3 nucleotides are TGTGCCAGCAGCTTAGAGATTAGGACTGAAGCTTTCTTT. Translating it yields CASSLEIRTEAFF.

This clonotype was detected many times. The V gene is TRBV2, the J gene TRBJ2-6, with D unresolved. V dropped 4 bases and J dropped 4 bases, with 8 bases sitting between them. The CDR3 sequence is 14 residues long. Germline loops: CDR1 SNHLY, CDR2 FYNNEI. The CDR3 DNA reads TGTGCCAGCAGTGGTATACACGGGGCCAACGTCCTGACTTTC. It codes for CASSGIHGANVLTF.

CDR3 protein: CASSPPPGTNQETQYF. CDR3 DNA sequence: TGTGCCAGCTCACCTCCGCCAGGGACAAACCAAGAGACCCAGTACTTC. J is TRBJ2-5 and V is TRBV25-1, with D possibly being TRBD1 (6 bases). V was pared by 8 bases and J by 0 bases, with 19 bases between. CDR1 and CDR2 (germline): MGHDK, SYGVNS. This CDR3 is built from 16 residues.

This clonotype appeared a single time. The rearrangement links TRBV6-5 to TRBJ1-5; D gene unclear. Trimming pared 10 bases from V and 3 bases from J, leaving 10 bases between. Germline-derived CDR1 and CDR2 are MNHEY and SVGAGI. The CDR3 consists of 12 residues. CDR3 DNA sequence: TGTGCCAACCGTACCTTCAATCAGCCCCAGCATTTT. Translated, it gives CANRTFNQPQHF.